This T cell receptor beta chain emerged from a study of blood T cell repertoires in COVID-19. Across the whole study: Material from acute and convalescent COVID-19 was sourced from the United States, Italy and Spain. PBMCs, B-cell-depleted T cells, or T cells were the source of the cDNA or gDNA that made up the material.

The J segment lost 10 bases and the V segment lost 0 bases, leaving 9 bases of the junction unmatched. Germline V CDR1 and CDR2: LNHDA, SQIVND (reference sequence). The CDR3 spans 15 residues. How the authors handled the data: Estimates of nucleated cell counts were drawn from the amplification of reference gene primers. Produced via immunoSEQ multiplex PCR; TCRdb's table is partial and in-frame only. For V, J and clone size, that table is used; D and trimming come from the DNA. The sample holds fewer than 150,000 clones, around 79% seen once. The chain is built from TRBV19 and TRBJ1-1, with 9 bases lining up with TRBD1. The TCR comes from a man aged 50 or older with acute or convalescent COVID-19. The sequenced sample was peripheral blood. CDR3 region: CASSIDPGQGYAAFF. CDR3 nucleotide sequence: TGTGCCAGTAGTATAGACCCCGGACAGGGGTATGCAGCTTTCTTT.